The source of this TCR beta chain is a study of blood T cell repertoires in COVID-19. Study-level information: COVID-19 samples collected from the United States, Italy and Spain covered acute and convalescent phases. PBMCs, B-cell-depleted T cells, or T cells were the source of the cDNA or gDNA that made up the material.

Produced via immunoSEQ multiplex PCR; TCRdb's table is partial and in-frame only. This repertoire shows about 200,000 clones, about nine tenths found once; its top ten account for around 6.9%. The V segment lost 5 bases and the J segment 0 bases; nucleotides outside the gene matches: 5. CDR3 length: 15 amino acids. Per germline, CDR1 KGHSH and CDR2 LQKENI. The sample consisted of peripheral blood. V and J are TRBV18 and TRBJ1-1, with TRBD1 matching over 8 bases. The source is a man aged 60 to 75 who had recovered from COVID-19. DNA for the CDR3: TGTGCCAGCTCAACCGGGACAGGCATGAACACTGAAGCTTTCTTT. This gives the protein CASSTGTGMNTEAFF.